This TCR beta chain was identified during a study of radiation and T cells in renal cell carcinoma. Study at large: Nephrectomy followed 15 Gy stereotactic body radiation by 4 weeks.

Repertoires were generated with immunoSEQ multiplex PCR, while TCRdb's copy carries only in-frame clones and drops some. This table holds some 76,000 clones, 82% found once. Per the germline V gene, CDR1 is ENHRY and CDR2 is SYGVKD. The CDR3 has 15 residues. V was cut by 0 bases and J by 8 bases, with 16 bases left in between. This clone was seen a single time. The time point denotes: blood 2 weeks post-SBRT. The treatment denotes: 15 Gy SBRT to primary tumor, nephrectomy 4 weeks later. The patient's renal cell carcinoma had clear cell pathology. The V and J genes are TRBV10-3 and TRBJ1-2; no reliable D call. The receptor was derived from a man between 60 and 75 years old with renal cell carcinoma. The sample was blood, taken from a patient whose treatment included radiotherapy and nephrectomy. The CDR3 here is CAISESRTEGSGYTF. The CDR3 nucleotides read TGTGCCATCAGTGAGTCTCGGACGGAGGGATCAGGCTACACCTTC.